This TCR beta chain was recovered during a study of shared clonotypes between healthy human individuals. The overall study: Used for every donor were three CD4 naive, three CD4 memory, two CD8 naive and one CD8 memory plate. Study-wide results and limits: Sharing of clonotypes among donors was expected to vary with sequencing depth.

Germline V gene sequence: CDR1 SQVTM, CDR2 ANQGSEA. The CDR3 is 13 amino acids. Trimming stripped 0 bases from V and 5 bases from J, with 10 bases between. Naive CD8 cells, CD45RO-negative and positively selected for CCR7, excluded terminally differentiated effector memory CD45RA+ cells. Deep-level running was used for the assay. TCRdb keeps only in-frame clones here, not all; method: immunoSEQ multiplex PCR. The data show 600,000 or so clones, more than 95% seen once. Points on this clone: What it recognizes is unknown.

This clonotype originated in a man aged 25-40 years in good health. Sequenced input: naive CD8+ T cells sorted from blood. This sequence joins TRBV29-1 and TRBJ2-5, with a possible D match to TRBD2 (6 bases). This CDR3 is CSVEDRAGETQYF. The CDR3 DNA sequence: TGCAGCGTTGAAGATAGGGCGGGGGAGACCCAGTACTTC.